These 20 T cell receptor beta chains came from one sample sequenced in a study of cytomegalovirus exposure and HLA in healthy donors. The PCR used 60 Vbeta and 13 Jbeta primers. The method was immunoSEQ multiplex PCR; TCRdb's version includes in-frame clones alone and lacks a portion of them. The sample carries 100,000 to 150,000 clones, less than 80% recorded once. The sample consisted of PBMCs. The receptor set was obtained from a middle-aged man in good health and CMV-seropositive.

The genes are TRBV6-1 and TRBJ2-5; weak D call: TRBD1 (6 bases). This CDR3 spans 12 amino acids. Germline CDR1 and CDR2: MNHNS and SASEGT. Between the trimmed V and J ends, which lost 6 bases and 5 bases, there was a span of 10 bases. CDR3: CASSTGFETQYF. The CDR3, as DNA: TGTGCCAGCAGCACAGGGTTCGAGACCCAGTACTTC.

This clone has a handful of counts. J is TRBJ2-7 and V is TRBV7-2, with D possibly being TRBD2 (6 bases). This CDR3 is 15 amino acids long. The germline gives CDR1 SGHTA, CDR2 FQGNSA. V dropped 6 bases and J dropped 3 bases, with 18 bases sitting between them. As DNA, the CDR3 is TGTGCCAGCAGTTCATCCTCGGCCGGGAGCTACGAGCAGTACTTC. As protein: CASSSSSAGSYEQYF.

The chain employs TRBV25-1 and TRBJ1-2, with D perhaps matching TRBD1 (5 bases). Germline V gene sequence: CDR1 MGHDK, CDR2 SYGVNS. V was clipped by 6 bases and J by 5 bases, with 19 bases between them. This CDR3 is 15 amino acids long. The CDR3 loop is CASRDPGLGRYGYTF. The CDR3 DNA sequence: TGTGCCAGCAGGGACCCGGGACTGGGTCGGTATGGCTACACCTTC.

This clone occurred once. The chain employs TRBV4-2 and TRBJ2-2; D is possibly TRBD1 (6 bases). Germline CDR1 reads LGHNA; CDR2 reads YNFKEQ. With 0 bases removed from V and 0 bases from J, the gap between germline ends came to 11 bases. The CDR3 length is 17 residues. CDR3 sequence (DNA): TGTGCCAGCAGCCAAGATGGGGGCCCAGCGAACACCGGGGAGCTGTTTTTT. Protein product: CASSQDGGPANTGELFF.

This chain uses TRBV19 with TRBJ1-1; D unresolved. Between the trimmed V and J ends, which lost 1 base and 4 bases, there was a span of 10 bases. Germline CDR1 and CDR2: LNHDA and SQIVND (reference sequence). The CDR3 has 14 residues. CDR3: CASSIAGLATEAFF. Written as DNA, the CDR3 is TGTGCCAGTAGTATAGCGGGTCTCGCCACTGAAGCTTTCTTT.

The V and J genes are TRBV30 and TRBJ2-5, with D perhaps matching TRBD2 (6 bases). Per germline, CDR1 GTSNPN and CDR2 SVGIG (reference sequence). Trimming removed 5 bases at V and 5 bases at J, with 18 bases between. The CDR3 extends over 14 amino acids. The CDR3 loop is CAWSSSASGETQYF. The CDR3 DNA reads TGTGCCTGGTCGTCTAGCGCATCTGGGGAGACCCAGTACTTC.

The CDR3 DNA sequence: TGTGCCAGCAGCTACAGGGGGGCTGGGGCCAACGTCCTGACTTTC. It yields the protein CASSYRGAGANVLTF. This sequence joins TRBV11-2 and TRBJ2-6; 8 nucleotides align to TRBD1. The CDR3 is made up of 15 amino acids. With V trimmed by 4 bases and J by 2 bases, 1 base remained unmatched. Germline V gene sequence: CDR1 SGHAT, CDR2 FQNNGV.

The chain carries TRBV27 and TRBJ2-7, with TRBD1 identical over 7 bases. Per germline, CDR1 MNHEY and CDR2 SMNVEV (reference sequence). Trimming at V came to 5 bases and at J to 1 base, leaving 5 bases not matched to a gene. The CDR3 loop spans 14 amino acids. This CDR3 is CASSPPGQSYEQYF. The CDR3 DNA sequence: TGTGCCAGCAGTCCTCCGGGACAGTCCTACGAGCAGTACTTC.

This rearrangement joins TRBV5-1 to TRBJ2-1; unclear D gene. Trimming stripped 0 bases from V and 10 bases from J, with 11 bases between. Germline values: CDR1 SGHRS, CDR2 YFSETQ. The length of the CDR3 is 13 residues. CDR3 region: CASSLEVTREQFF. The CDR3 DNA is TGCGCCAGCAGCTTGGAGGTTACCAGGGAGCAGTTCTTC.

V usage is TRBV5-5 and J usage is TRBJ2-5; 8 nucleotides line up with TRBD2. Germline lookup yields CDR1 SGHKS and CDR2 YYEKEE (reference sequence). The CDR3 is 13 residues long. The V segment lost 6 bases and the J segment 9 bases; nucleotides outside the gene matches: 10. This chain's CDR3 is CASNLAGPAAQYF. The CDR3 region has the DNA TGTGCCAGCAACTTAGCGGGGCCCGCGGCCCAGTACTTC.

Notes on this clone: The junction differs from germline at one of its ends, possibly a read error. This chain joins TRBV4-1 and TRBJ1-2; D perhaps matches TRBD1 (5 bases). The CDR3 runs to 17 residues. Germline V CDR1 and CDR2: MGHRA, YSYEKL. The CDR3 bases are TGCGCCAGCAGCCAAGGGGCCAGGGAAAAGGGTAACTATGGCTACATCTTC. It is translated as CASSQGAREKGNYGYIF.

This chain connects TRBV2 to TRBJ1-2, with D maybe TRBD1 (5 bases). This CDR3 comprises 11 residues. CDR1 and CDR2 from the germline V gene are SNHLY and FYNNEI. Trimming removed 10 bases at V and 8 bases at J, with 14 bases between. The DNA of the CDR3 is TGTGCCAACCACCCGGGGGTAGGCTACACCTTC. This codes for CANHPGVGYTF.

The chain recombines TRBV13 with TRBJ1-1; D is unclear. Germline V gene data show CDR1 as PRHDT and CDR2 as FYEKMQ (reference sequence). Trimming shortened V by 0 bases and J by 4 bases, and 9 bases separated the two germline ends. The CDR3 loop spans 14 amino acids. The CDR3 nucleotides are TGTGCCAGCAGCTTAGGAAGGAGGGTCACTGAAGCTTTCTTT. Residues: CASSLGRRVTEAFF. Based on the CDR3 plus reference TRBV13 and TRBJ1-1, the full variable domain is AAGVIQSPRHLIKEKRETATLKCYPIPRHDTVYWYQQGPGQDPQFLISFYEKMQSDKGSIPDRFSAQQFSDYHSELNMSSLELGDSALYFCASSLGRRVTEAFFGQGTRLTVV.

The chain couples TRBV15 to TRBJ2-5; 11 bases match TRBD2. The V and J ends lost 1 base and 3 bases, in that order; junction bases with no gene match: 1. The CDR3 is made up of 15 amino acids. Germline V gives CDR1 LNHNV, CDR2 YYDKDF (reference sequence). The CDR3 DNA follows: TGTGCCACCAGCAGAGCGACTAGCGGGAAAGAGACCCAGTACTTC. It codes for CATSRATSGKETQYF.

The chain combines TRBV5-1 with TRBJ1-3; D not resolved. The CDR3 is 16 residues long. Germline V gene sequence: CDR1 SGHRS, CDR2 YFSETQ. The germline V and J ends were trimmed by 4 bases and 0 bases, with 14 bases remaining between them. CDR3 coding DNA: TGCGCCAGCAGCAGCGCCCCGGGATACTCTGGAAACACCATATATTTT. Translating it yields CASSSAPGYSGNTIYF.

J is TRBJ1-4 and V is TRBV5-1; D not certain. Trimming cost V 4 bases and J 3 bases, with 10 bases left between them. The germline V gene has CDR1 SGHRS and CDR2 YFSETQ. The CDR3 spans 14 residues. As DNA, the CDR3 is TGCGCCAGCAGCCTCAGTATGGCTAATGAAAAACTGTTTTTT. The encoded protein is CASSLSMANEKLFF.

This clone was seen only a few times. The J gene is TRBJ2-7, the V gene TRBV29-1; 7 bases agree with TRBD1. This CDR3 has 15 amino acids. Germline CDR1 is SQVTM and CDR2 is ANQGSEA. V lost 6 bases and J lost 2; bases outside the gene matches: 13. The CDR3 sequence is CSVGLGDRPTYEQYF. Here the CDR3 DNA reads TGCAGCGTCGGCCTGGGGGACAGACCCACCTACGAGCAGTACTTC.

The gene calls are TRBV7-2 and TRBJ1-5; no definite D call. Trimming left V 3 bases short and J 2 bases short, with 8 bases between. This CDR3 has 14 residues. Germline lookup yields CDR1 SGHTA and CDR2 FQGNSA. This chain's CDR3 is CASSFGRGNQPQHF. The CDR3, as DNA: TGTGCCAGCAGCTTTGGGAGGGGCAATCAGCCCCAGCATTTT. Full variable domain (outside the CDR3, taken from reference TRBV7-2 and TRBJ1-5): GAGVSQSPSNKVTEKGKDVELRCDPISGHTALYWYRQSLGQGLEFLIYFQGNSAPDKSGLPSDRFSAERTGGSVSTLTIQRTQQEDSAVYLCASSFGRGNQPQHFGDGTRLSIL.

The chain couples TRBV5-1 to TRBJ2-7; D possibly corresponds to TRBD1 (5 bases). Germline V CDR1 and CDR2: SGHRS, YFSETQ. Trimming removed 3 bases at V and 0 bases at J, with 7 bases between. The CDR3 has 13 amino acids. DNA for the CDR3: TGCGCCAGCAGCTCACAGGACTCCTACGAGCAGTACTTC. It encodes CASSSQDSYEQYF. Looking up the rest from reference TRBV5-1 and TRBJ2-7 gives the full variable domain: KAGVTQTPRYLIKTRGQQVTLSCSPISGHRSVSWYQQTPGQGLQFLFEYFSETQRNKGNFPGRFSGRQFSNSRSEMNVSTLELGDSALYLCASSSQDSYEQYFGPGTRLTVT.

The chain is built from TRBV30 and TRBJ2-7; TRBD1 might be the D (6 bases). The CDR3 consists of 15 residues. Germline CDR1 and CDR2: GTSNPN and SVGIG (reference sequence). V lost 0 bases and J 5 bases, leaving 17 bases between the germline ends. CDR3 residues: CAWSVPQGFFHEQYF. Here the CDR3 DNA reads TGTGCCTGGAGTGTACCCCAGGGGTTCTTCCACGAGCAGTACTTC.